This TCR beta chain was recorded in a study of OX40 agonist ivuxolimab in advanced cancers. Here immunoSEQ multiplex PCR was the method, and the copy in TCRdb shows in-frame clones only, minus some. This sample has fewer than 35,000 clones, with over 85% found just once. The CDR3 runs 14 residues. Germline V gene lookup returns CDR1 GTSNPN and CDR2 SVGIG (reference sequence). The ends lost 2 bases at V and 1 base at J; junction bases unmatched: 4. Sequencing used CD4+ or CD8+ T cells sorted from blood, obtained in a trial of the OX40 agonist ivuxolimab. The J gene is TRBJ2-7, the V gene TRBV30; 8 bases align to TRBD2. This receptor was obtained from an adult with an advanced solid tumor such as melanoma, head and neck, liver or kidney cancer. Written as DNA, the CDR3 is TGTGCCTGGAGTATAGCGGGGTCGTCCTACGAGCAGTACTTC. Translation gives CAWSIAGSSYEQYF.